This T cell receptor (beta chain) comes out of a study of blood T cell repertoires in COVID-19. Some clones are missing from TCRdb's copy, which holds only in-frame ones; the method was immunoSEQ multiplex PCR. The table records 200,000 to 250,000 clones, around 82% of them present only once. The CDR3 covers 16 residues. Germline assignment: CDR1 SGHNT and CDR2 YYREEE (reference sequence). V lost 0 bases, J lost 7 bases, and 16 bases lay in between. This chain uses TRBV5-4 with TRBJ1-4; D perhaps matches TRBD1 (5 bases). Source material: peripheral blood. This TCR derives from a woman at least 80 years old with acute or convalescent COVID-19. This chain's CDR3 is CASSLDRSTPGEKLFF. The CDR3 DNA follows: TGTGCCAGCAGCTTGGACAGGAGCACGCCGGGTGAAAAACTGTTTTTT.